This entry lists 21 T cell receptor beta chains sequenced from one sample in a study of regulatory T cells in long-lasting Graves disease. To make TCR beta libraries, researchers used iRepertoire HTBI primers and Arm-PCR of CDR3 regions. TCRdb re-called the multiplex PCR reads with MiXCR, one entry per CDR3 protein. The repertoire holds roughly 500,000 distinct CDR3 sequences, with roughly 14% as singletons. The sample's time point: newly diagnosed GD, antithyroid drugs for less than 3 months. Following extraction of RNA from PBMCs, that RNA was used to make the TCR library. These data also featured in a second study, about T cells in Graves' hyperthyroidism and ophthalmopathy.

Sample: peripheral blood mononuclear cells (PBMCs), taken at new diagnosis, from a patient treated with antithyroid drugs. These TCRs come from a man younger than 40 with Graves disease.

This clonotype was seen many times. CDR3 sequence: CASSLVTYSGANVLTF. The CDR3, as DNA: TGTGCCAGCAGCTTAGTGACTTATTCTGGGGCCAACGTCCTGACTTTC. The chain employs TRBV7-2 and TRBJ2-6; D ambiguous. The CDR3 is 16 amino acids. Trimming shortened V by 1 base and J by 1 base, and 8 bases separated the two germline ends. Germline loops: CDR1 SGHTA, CDR2 FQGNSA.

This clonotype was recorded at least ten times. The CDR3, as DNA: TGTGCCACCAGTACCCCGGGACAGGGGAGTTACGAGCAGTACTTC. The encoded protein is CATSTPGQGSYEQYF. V and J are TRBV24-1 and TRBJ2-7; 10 bases are a match to TRBD1. The V gene end was trimmed by 6 bases and the J gene end by 4 bases; junction bases not matched to a gene: 8. CDR1 and CDR2 from the germline V gene are KGHDR and SFDVKD. The CDR3 is 15 amino acids.

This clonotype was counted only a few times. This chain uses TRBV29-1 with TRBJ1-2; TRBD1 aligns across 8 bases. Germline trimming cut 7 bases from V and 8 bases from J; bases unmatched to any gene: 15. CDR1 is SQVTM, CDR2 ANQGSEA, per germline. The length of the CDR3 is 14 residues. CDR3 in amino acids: CSAPETGAAGGYTF. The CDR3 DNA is TGCAGCGCCCCGGAGACAGGGGCTGCGGGGGGCTACACCTTC.

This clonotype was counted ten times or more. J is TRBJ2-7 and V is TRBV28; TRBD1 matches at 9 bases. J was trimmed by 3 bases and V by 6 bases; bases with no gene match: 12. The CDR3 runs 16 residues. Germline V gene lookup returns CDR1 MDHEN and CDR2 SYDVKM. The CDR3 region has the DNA TGTGCCAGCAGCCCGAACAGGGGGCTACGGAGCTACGAGCAGTACTTC. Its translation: CASSPNRGLRSYEQYF.

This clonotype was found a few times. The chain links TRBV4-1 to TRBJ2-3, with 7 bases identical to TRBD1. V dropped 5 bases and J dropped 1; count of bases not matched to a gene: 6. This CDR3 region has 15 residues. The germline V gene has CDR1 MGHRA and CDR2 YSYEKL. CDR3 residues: CASSTRQGGTDTQYF. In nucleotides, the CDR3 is TGCGCCAGCAGCACAAGACAGGGTGGCACAGATACGCAGTATTTT.

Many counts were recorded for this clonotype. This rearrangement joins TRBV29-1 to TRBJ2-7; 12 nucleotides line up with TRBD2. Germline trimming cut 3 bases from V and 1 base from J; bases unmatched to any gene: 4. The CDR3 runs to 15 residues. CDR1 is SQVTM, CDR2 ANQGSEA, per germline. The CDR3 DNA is TGCAGCGTTGAGAGACTAGCGGGAGTTTCCTACGAGCAGTACTTC. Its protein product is CSVERLAGVSYEQYF.

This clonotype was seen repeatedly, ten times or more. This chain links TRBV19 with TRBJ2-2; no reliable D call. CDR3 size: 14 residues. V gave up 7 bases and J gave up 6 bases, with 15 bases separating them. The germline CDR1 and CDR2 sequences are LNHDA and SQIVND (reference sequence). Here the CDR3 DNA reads TGTGCCAGTATAGAAAAAGGGCTTGCCGGGGAGCTGTTTTTT. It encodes CASIEKGLAGELFF.

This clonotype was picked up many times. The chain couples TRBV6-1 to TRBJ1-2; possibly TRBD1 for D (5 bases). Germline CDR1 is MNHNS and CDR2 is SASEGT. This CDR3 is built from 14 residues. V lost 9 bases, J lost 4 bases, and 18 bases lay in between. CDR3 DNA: TGTGCCAGTTTTGGGGGGATCTTGGGCTATGGCTACACCTTC. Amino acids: CASFGGILGYGYTF.

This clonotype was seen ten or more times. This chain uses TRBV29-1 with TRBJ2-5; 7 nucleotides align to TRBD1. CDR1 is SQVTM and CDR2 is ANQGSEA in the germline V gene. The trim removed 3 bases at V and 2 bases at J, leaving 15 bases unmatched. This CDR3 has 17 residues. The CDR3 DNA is TGCAGCGTTGACCGCGACAGGGTTGAAGGGCCGCAAGAGACCCAGTACTTC. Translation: CSVDRDRVEGPQETQYF.

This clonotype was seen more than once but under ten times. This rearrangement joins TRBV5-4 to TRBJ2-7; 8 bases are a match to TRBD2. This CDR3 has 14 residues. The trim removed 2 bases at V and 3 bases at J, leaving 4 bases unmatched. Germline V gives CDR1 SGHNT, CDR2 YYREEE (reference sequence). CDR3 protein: CASSLAGARYEQYF. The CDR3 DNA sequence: TGTGCCAGCAGCTTAGCGGGAGCTCGCTACGAGCAGTACTTC.

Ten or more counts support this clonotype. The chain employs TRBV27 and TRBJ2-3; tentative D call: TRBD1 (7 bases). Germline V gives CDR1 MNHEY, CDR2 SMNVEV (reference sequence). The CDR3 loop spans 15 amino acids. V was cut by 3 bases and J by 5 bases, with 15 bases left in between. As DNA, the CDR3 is TGTGCCAGCAGTTTTTGGGGGGCAGGGGGAGATACGCAGTATTTT. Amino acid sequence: CASSFWGAGGDTQYF.

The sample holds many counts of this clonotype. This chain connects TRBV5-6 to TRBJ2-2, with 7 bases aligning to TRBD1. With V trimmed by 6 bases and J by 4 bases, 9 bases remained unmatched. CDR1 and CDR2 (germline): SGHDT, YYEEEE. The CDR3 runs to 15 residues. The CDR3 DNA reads TGTGCCAGCAATAGACAGGGACGGGTCACCGGGGAGCTGTTTTTT. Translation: CASNRQGRVTGELFF. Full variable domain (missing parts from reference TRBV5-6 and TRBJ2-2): DAGVTQSPTHLIKTRGQQVTLRCSPKSGHDTVSWYQQALGQGPQFIFQYYEEEERQRGNFPDRFSGHQFPNYSSELNVNALLLGDSALYLCASNRQGRVTGELFFGEGSRLTVL.

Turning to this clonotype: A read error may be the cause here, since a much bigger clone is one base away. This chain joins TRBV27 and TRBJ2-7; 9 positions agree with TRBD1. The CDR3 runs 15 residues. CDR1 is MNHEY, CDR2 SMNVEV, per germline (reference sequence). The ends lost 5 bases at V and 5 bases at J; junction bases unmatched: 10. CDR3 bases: TGTGCCAGCAGTCGGTTGTGGGACAGGGACGACGAGCAGTACTTC. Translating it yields CASSRLWDRDDEQYF.

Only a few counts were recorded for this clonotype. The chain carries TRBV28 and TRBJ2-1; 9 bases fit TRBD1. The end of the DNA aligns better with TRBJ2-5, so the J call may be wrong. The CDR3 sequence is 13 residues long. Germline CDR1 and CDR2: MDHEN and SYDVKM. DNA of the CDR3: TGTGCCAGCAGCGGGACAGGGAAAGAGACCCAGTACTTC. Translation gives CASSGTGKETQYF.

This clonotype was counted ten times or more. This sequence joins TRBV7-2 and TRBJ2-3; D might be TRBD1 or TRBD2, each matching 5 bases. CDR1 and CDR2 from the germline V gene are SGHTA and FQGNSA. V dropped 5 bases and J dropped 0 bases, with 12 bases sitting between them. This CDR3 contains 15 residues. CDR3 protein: CASSLGPSSTDTQYF. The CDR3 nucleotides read TGTGCCAGCAGCCTGGGACCCAGTAGCACAGATACGCAGTATTTT.

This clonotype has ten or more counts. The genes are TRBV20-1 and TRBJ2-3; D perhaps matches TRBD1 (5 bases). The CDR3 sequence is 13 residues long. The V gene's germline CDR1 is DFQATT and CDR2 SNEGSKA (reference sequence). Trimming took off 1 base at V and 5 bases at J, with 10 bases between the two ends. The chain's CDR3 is CSARVGAIDTQYF. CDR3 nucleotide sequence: TGCAGTGCTAGAGTAGGGGCTATAGATACGCAGTATTTT.

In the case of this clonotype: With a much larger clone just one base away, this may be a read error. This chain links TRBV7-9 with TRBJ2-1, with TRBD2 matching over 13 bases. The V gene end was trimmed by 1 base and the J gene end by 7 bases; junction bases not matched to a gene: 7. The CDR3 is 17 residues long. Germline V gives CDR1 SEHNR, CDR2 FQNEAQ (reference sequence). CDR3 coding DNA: TGTGCCAGCAGCTTAGTTGGGGGACTAGCGGGAAGGAATGAGCAGTTCTTC. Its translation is CASSLVGGLAGRNEQFF.

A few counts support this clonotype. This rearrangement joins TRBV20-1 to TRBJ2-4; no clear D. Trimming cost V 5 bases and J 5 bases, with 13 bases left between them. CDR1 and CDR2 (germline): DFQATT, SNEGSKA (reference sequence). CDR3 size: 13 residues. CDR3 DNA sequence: TGCAGTGCTGCCCCCGGTACCGAAAACATTCAGTACTTC. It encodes CSAAPGTENIQYF.

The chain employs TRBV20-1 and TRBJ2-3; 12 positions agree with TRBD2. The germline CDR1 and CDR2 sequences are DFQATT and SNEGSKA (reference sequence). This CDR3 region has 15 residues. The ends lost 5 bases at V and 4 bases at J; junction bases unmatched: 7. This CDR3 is CSARLAGAGADTQYF. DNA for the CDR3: TGCAGTGCTCGACTAGCGGGAGCTGGGGCAGATACGCAGTATTTT.

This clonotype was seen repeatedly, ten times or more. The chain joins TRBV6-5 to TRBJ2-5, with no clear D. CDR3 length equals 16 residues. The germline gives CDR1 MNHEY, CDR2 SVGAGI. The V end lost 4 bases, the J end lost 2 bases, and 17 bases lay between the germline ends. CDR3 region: CASSSSIDRPQETQYF. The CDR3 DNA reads TGTGCCAGCAGTTCCAGTATCGATCGTCCACAAGAGACCCAGTACTTC.

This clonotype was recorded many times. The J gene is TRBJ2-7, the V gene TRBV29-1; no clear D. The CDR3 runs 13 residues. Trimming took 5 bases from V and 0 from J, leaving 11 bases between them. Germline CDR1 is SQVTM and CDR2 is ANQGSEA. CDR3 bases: TGCAGCGTTACACGCTCGAGCTCCTACGAGCAGTACTTC. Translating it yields CSVTRSSSYEQYF.